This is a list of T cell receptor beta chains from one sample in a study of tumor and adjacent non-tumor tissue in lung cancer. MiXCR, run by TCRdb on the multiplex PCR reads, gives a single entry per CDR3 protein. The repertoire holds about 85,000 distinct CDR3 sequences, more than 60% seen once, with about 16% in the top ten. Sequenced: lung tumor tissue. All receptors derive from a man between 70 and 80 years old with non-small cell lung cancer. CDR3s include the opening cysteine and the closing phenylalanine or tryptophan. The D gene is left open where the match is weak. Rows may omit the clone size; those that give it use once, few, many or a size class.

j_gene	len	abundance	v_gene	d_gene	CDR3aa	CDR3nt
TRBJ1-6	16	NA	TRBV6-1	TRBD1	CARSANGRGPNSPLHF	TGTGCCAGGAGCGCTAACGGCAGGGGGCCTAATTCACCCCTCCACTTT
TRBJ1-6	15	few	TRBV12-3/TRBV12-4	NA	CANSLVSQGLSPLRF	TGTGCCAACAGCTTAGTATCGCAGGGGCTATCACCCCTCCGCTTT
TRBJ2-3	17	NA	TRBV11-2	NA	CASSGPGDLMNKDTQYF	TGTGCAAGCAGTGGTCCGGGGGACTTGATGAACAAGGATACGCAGTATTTT
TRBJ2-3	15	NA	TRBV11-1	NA	CTSSSELSRTDTQYF	TGTACCAGCAGCTCCGAACTGAGCAGGACAGATACGCAGTATTTT
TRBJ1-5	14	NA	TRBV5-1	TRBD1	CASSLAGGGQPQHF	TGCGCCAGCAGCTTGGCAGGGGGGGGTCAGCCCCAGCATTTT
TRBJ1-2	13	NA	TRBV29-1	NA	CSVRQGVNYDYTF	TGCAGCGTTAGGCAGGGTGTTAACTATGACTACACCTTC
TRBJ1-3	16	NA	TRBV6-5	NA	CAISYTRPGGRNTIYF	TGTGCCATCAGTTACACGCGACCGGGGGGTAGAAACACCATATATTTT
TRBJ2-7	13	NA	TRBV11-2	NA	CASSLDGKREQYF	TGTGCCAGCAGCCTGGACGGGAAACGCGAGCAGTACTTC
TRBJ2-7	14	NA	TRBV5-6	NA	CASSFETSSRDRDF	TGTGCTAGCAGCTTTGAGACCTCATCGCGGGATCGGGACTTC
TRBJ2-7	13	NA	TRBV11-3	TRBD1	CASSVTGGNERYF	TGTGCCAGCAGCGTGACAGGGGGCAACGAGCGTTACTTC
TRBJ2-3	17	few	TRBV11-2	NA	CASSPKRAGILTDAQYF	TGTGCCAGCAGCCCCAAACGTGCAGGAATTCTCACGGATGCGCAGTATTTT
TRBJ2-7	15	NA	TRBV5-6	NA	CVSSFTSTSRSEQYF	TGTGTCAGCAGCTTCACCTCAACTAGCAGGAGCGAGCAGTACTTC
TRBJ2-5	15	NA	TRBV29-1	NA	CNVELIQGERETQYF	TGCAACGTTGAGCTCATTCAAGGGGAGCGGGAGACCCAGTACTTC
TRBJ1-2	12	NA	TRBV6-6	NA	CASRWDVDGYIF	TGTGCCAGCAGATGGGACGTGGATGGCTACATCTTC
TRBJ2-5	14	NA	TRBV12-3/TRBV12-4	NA	CASSPRRSQETQYF	TGTGCCAGCAGTCCCAGGAGGTCCCAAGAGACCCAGTACTTC
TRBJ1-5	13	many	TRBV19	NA	CASRTYSNQPQHF	TGTGCCAGTAGGACATATAGCAATCAGCCCCAGCATTTT
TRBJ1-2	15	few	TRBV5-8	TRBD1	CASSLTGTGYYGYTF	TGTGCCAGCAGCTTGACCGGGACAGGCTACTATGGCTACACCTTC
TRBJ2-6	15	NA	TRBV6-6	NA	CANRPRGSGANVLTF	TGTGCCAACCGTCCGCGGGGCTCTGGGGCCAACGTCCTGACTTTC
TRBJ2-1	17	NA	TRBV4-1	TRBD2	CASSQEQNSGSLHEQSF	TGCGCCAGCAGCCAAGAGCAAAATAGCGGGAGTTTGCATGAGCAATCCTTC
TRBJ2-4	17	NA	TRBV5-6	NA	CASSPLLGLFGKNIQYF	TGTGCCAGCTCCCCCTTGCTTGGGCTCTTTGGCAAAAACATTCAGTATTTC
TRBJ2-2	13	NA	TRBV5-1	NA	CASSLTVTGELFF	TGCGCCAGCAGCTTGACGGTCACCGGGGAGCTGTTTTTT
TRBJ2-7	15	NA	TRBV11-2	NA	CASSFGTWDIYEQYF	TGTGCCAGCAGCTTTGGGACATGGGACATCTACGAGCAGTACTTC
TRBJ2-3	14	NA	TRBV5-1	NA	CASSLRGTANTQYF	TGCGCCAGCAGCTTGAGAGGGACCGCCAATACGCAGTATTTT
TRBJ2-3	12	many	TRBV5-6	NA	CASSYNTDTQYF	TGTGCCAGCAGCTATAACACAGATACGCAGTATTTT
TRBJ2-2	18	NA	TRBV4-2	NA	CVSCQAAASVEGSVELFF	TGTGTCAGCTGCCAAGCCGCGGCTAGCGTTGAGGGGAGCGTGGAGCTGTTTTTT
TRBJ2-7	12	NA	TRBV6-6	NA	CAGSLTPHEQYF	TGTGCCGGCAGTCTAACCCCTCACGAGCAATACTTC
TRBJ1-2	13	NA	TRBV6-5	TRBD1	CSSTSRDSFGYTF	TGTTCCAGCACCTCCCGGGACAGCTTTGGCTACACCTTC
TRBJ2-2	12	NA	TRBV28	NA	CVSTGGPRELFF	TGTGTCAGCACCGGGGGGCCCAGGGAGCTGTTTTTT
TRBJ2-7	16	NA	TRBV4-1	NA	CASNKDPGQGDYEQYF	TGCGCCAGCAACAAAGACCCCGGGCAAGGTGACTACGAGCAATACTTC
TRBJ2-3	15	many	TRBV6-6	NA	CASSYSRPDTDTQYF	TGTGCCAGCAGTTACTCGAGGCCAGACACAGATACGCAGTATTTT
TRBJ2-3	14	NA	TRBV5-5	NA	CASSLDPFTETQYF	TGTGCCAGCAGCTTGGACCCATTCACAGAAACGCAATATTTT
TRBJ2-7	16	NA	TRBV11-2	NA	CASSFARGRGSYEQYF	TGTGCCAGTAGCTTCGCGCGGGGCAGGGGAAGCTACGAGCAGTACTTC
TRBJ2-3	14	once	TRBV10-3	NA	CAINETWDTDTQYF	TGTGCAATCAATGAGACGTGGGACACGGATACGCAGTATTTT
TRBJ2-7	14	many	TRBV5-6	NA	CASSLSGVFYEQYF	TGTGCCAGCAGCTTGTCAGGGGTATTCTACGAGCAGTACTTC
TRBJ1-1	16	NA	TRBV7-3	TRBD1	CASSPRQGEDGSEAFF	TGTGCCAGCAGTCCTCGACAGGGTGAGGACGGTTCTGAAGCTTTCTTT
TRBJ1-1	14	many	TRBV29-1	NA	CSVELRGTNTEAFF	TGCAGCGTTGAACTGCGGGGAACGAACACTGAAGCTTTCTTT
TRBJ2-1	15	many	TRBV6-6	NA	CASSLPGKVTRGQFF	TGTGCCAGCAGCCTCCCAGGGAAGGTAACAAGAGGGCAGTTCTTC
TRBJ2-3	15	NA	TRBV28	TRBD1	CVSSVIGQVTDTQYF	TGTGTCAGCAGTGTGATAGGACAGGTCACAGATACACAGTATTTT
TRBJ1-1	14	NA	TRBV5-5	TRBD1	CASSVGQANIEAFF	TGTGCCAGCAGCGTGGGACAGGCAAACATTGAAGCTTTCTTT
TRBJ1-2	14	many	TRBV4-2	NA	CASSPDPENYGYTF	TGTGCCAGCAGTCCGGACCCCGAGAACTATGGCTACACCTTC
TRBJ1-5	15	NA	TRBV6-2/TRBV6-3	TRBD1	CASSADRVSNQSQHF	TGTGCCAGCAGCGCCGACAGGGTCAGCAATCAGTCCCAGCATTTT
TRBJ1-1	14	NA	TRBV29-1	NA	CSVEADKGGVEAFF	TGCAGCGTTGAGGCGGACAAGGGGGGGGTTGAAGCTTTCTTT
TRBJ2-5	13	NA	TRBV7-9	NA	CTSRRSFQETQYF	TGTACCAGCCGTAGGTCTTTCCAAGAGACTCAGTACTTC
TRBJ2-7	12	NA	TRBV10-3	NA	CVTGTWVYEQYF	TGTGTCACCGGGACATGGGTGTATGAGCAGTATTTC
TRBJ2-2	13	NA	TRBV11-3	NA	CASSLLNTRELFF	TGTGCCAGCAGTCTCTTGAACACTAGGGAGCTGTTTTTT
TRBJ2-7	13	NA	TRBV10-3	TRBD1	CAIKRDRYYEQYF	TGTGCCATCAAGAGGGACAGATACTACGAGCAGTACTTC
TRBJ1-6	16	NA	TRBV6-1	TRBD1	CASCANGRGLNSHLHF	TGTGCTAGCTGCGCTAACGGCAGGGGGCTTAATTCACACCTCCACTTT